Here is one T cell receptor (beta chain) with its context. The target antigen is unknown. The data are from a study of radiation and T cells in renal cell carcinoma. Study outcomes and limitations: In blood, top tumor clones expanded by 2 weeks, shrinking by 4. Baseline intratumoral clonotype presence is unknown without pretreatment biopsies.

Per germline, CDR1 SGDLS and CDR2 YYNGEE. V shed 3 bases, J shed 6 bases, and the junction held 17 bases outside the gene matches. This CDR3 comprises 17 residues. The data were produced by immunoSEQ multiplex PCR, yet TCRdb's version contains in-frame clones alone and is incomplete. Here the sample spans more than 60,000 clones, less than 85% being singletons. Time point specified: blood 4 weeks post-SBRT, at nephrectomy. Treatment given: 15 Gy SBRT to primary tumor, nephrectomy 4 weeks later. Nephrectomy followed 15 Gy stereotactic body radiation by 4 weeks. This receptor was identified in a woman aged 55-69 years with renal cell carcinoma. The V call is TRBV9, the J call TRBJ2-7; 8 bases line up with TRBD1. Sequenced here: blood, sampled from a patient whose treatment included radiotherapy and nephrectomy. CDR3 in DNA: TGTGCCAGCAGCGCCGGGACAGGTGGGACCGACGGGCGCGAGCAGTACTTC. Translation gives CASSAGTGGTDGREQYF.